The 23 T cell receptor beta chains reported below all come from one sample, sequenced in a study of blood T cell repertoires in COVID-19. Measured with immunoSEQ multiplex PCR; TCRdb has only the in-frame clones, and not every one. Found here are tens of thousands of clones, approximately 90% of them singletons; the top ten hold around 18%. The sequenced sample was peripheral blood. The receptors were gathered from an elderly woman with acute or convalescent COVID-19.

The CDR3 protein is CASRLGQGVYGYTF. CDR3 coding DNA: TGTGCCAGCAGGTTGGGACAGGGCGTCTATGGCTACACCTTC. This chain links TRBV6-5 with TRBJ1-2; 9 nucleotides align to TRBD1. The CDR3 extends over 14 amino acids. Germline CDR1 MNHEY, CDR2 SVGAGI. The ends lost 6 bases at V and 4 bases at J; junction bases unmatched: 6.

The J gene is TRBJ1-2, the V gene TRBV16; D ambiguous. Germline V gene lookup returns CDR1 KGHSY and CDR2 FQNENV. V lost 7 bases, J lost 6 bases, and 21 bases lay in between. The CDR3 covers 15 residues. The CDR3 reads CASTPNLRRGNGYTF. CDR3 nucleotides: TGTGCCAGCACCCCAAACCTCCGGAGAGGGAATGGCTACACCTTC.

The chain couples TRBV27 to TRBJ1-2; TRBD1 is a possible D gene (6 bases). The V end lost 6 bases, the J end lost 7 bases, and 24 bases lay between the germline ends. Germline assignment: CDR1 MNHEY and CDR2 SMNVEV (reference sequence). This CDR3 has 16 amino acids. The CDR3 region is CASRTLSRQAWGGYTF. CDR3 coding DNA: TGTGCCAGCAGGACCCTTAGCCGACAGGCCTGGGGTGGCTACACCTTC.

V usage is TRBV6-2 or TRBV6-3 and J usage is TRBJ1-2; D unclear. V was clipped by 2 bases and J by 7 bases, with 20 bases between them. CDR1 is MNHEY and CDR2 is SVGEGT in the germline V gene. The CDR3 is 16 amino acids. The CDR3 bases are TGTGCCAGCAGTTACGCGGGCCAGATTACGGGAATTGGCTACACCTTC. Amino acid sequence: CASSYAGQITGIGYTF.

This chain connects TRBV25-1 to TRBJ2-3; maybe TRBD2 (6 bases). V was trimmed by 2 bases and J by 0 bases, leaving 9 bases between them. From germline, CDR1 is MGHDK and CDR2 SYGVNS. The CDR3 contains 15 residues. CDR3 protein: CASSEAGTSTDTQYF. The CDR3 DNA follows: TGTGCCAGCAGTGAAGCGGGGACCAGCACAGATACGCAGTATTTT.

The J gene is TRBJ2-1, the V gene TRBV5-1, with D unclear. CDR1 and CDR2 from the germline V gene are SGHRS and YFSETQ. The CDR3 length is 15 residues. With 4 bases removed from V and 0 bases from J, the gap between germline ends came to 11 bases. CDR3 residues: CASSATASSYNEQFF. The CDR3 coding sequence is TGCGCCAGCAGCGCGACTGCCAGCTCCTACAATGAGCAGTTCTTC.

The chain has TRBV4-3 and TRBJ2-7, with TRBD1 as a possible D gene (8 bases). Looked up from germline, CDR1 is LGHNA and CDR2 is YSLEER. The germline V and J ends were trimmed by 3 bases and 5 bases, with 20 bases remaining between them. This CDR3 is built from 16 residues. In nucleotides, the CDR3 is TGCGCCAGCAGCCAGGGGGGCAGCGGGACAGGCGACGAGCAGTACTTC. Translation gives CASSQGGSGTGDEQYF.

The gene calls are TRBV4-3 and TRBJ2-7; TRBD1 matches at 10 bases. The CDR3 runs 16 residues. With 3 bases clipped from V and 3 bases from J, the junction kept 8 bases outside the gene matches. CDR1 and CDR2 from the germline V gene are LGHNA and YSLEER. This CDR3 is CASSHSGTGEIYEQYF. The CDR3 DNA follows: TGCGCCAGCAGCCACTCCGGGACAGGGGAAATCTACGAGCAGTACTTC.

The rearrangement uses TRBV7-9 and TRBJ1-4; no definite D call. CDR1 is SEHNR and CDR2 is FQNEAQ in the germline V gene (reference sequence). Between the trimmed V and J ends, which lost 2 bases and 0 bases, there was a span of 10 bases. The CDR3 length is 16 residues. CDR3: CASSLSPGATNEKLFF. The CDR3 bases are TGTGCCAGCAGCTTAAGCCCGGGTGCAACTAATGAAAAACTGTTTTTT.

V is TRBV19 and J is TRBJ1-5, with D possibly being TRBD1 (6 bases). The germline V and J ends were trimmed by 6 bases and 4 bases, with 16 bases remaining between them. Germline-derived CDR1 and CDR2 are LNHDA and SQIVND (reference sequence). The CDR3 spans 15 residues. The CDR3 coding sequence is TGTGCCAGTAGCCGAGGGGGAGGGCAAAATCAGCCCCAGCATTTT. Translation: CASSRGGGQNQPQHF.

The genes are TRBV7-8 and TRBJ1-2; D may be TRBD1 (6 bases). This CDR3 has 15 amino acids. Germline assignment: CDR1 SGHVS and CDR2 FQNEAQ. Trimming shortened V by 3 bases and J by 6 bases, and 17 bases separated the two germline ends. The chain's CDR3 is CASSFTRGRGNGYTF. CDR3 bases: TGTGCCAGCAGCTTCACCAGGGGACGGGGAAATGGCTACACCTTC.

The chain recombines TRBV6-5 with TRBJ2-2; D is unresolved. The CDR3 contains 15 residues. Germline-derived CDR1 and CDR2 are MNHEY and SVGAGI. V gave up 0 bases and J gave up 5 bases, with 10 bases separating them. For the CDR3, the DNA is TGTGCCAGCAGTTACTCGACAATGTGGACCGGGGAGCTGTTTTTT. The encoded protein is CASSYSTMWTGELFF.

The chain joins TRBV30 to TRBJ1-3; the D gene is possibly TRBD1 (6 bases). The germline V gene encodes CDR1 GTSNPN and CDR2 SVGIG (reference sequence). The CDR3 loop spans 15 amino acids. V gave up 3 bases and J gave up 0 bases, with 12 bases separating them. The CDR3 DNA reads as TGTGCCTGGAGCCCTACAGGGACCTCTGGAAACACCATATATTTT. It encodes CAWSPTGTSGNTIYF.

This chain links TRBV29-1 with TRBJ2-3; TRBD2 aligns across 10 bases. J was trimmed by 3 bases and V by 0 bases; bases with no gene match: 3. The germline gives CDR1 SQVTM, CDR2 ANQGSEA. The CDR3 has 15 amino acids. CDR3 nucleotides: TGCAGCGTTGAAGAAGGACTAGCGGTGACAGATACGCAGTATTTT. As protein: CSVEEGLAVTDTQYF.

The gene calls are TRBV5-4 and TRBJ1-6; 11 nucleotides agree with TRBD1. This CDR3 is 15 amino acids long. Germline V gene data show CDR1 as SGHNT and CDR2 as YYREEE (reference sequence). Trimming cost V 0 bases and J 9 bases; bases outside gene matches: 2. For the CDR3, the DNA is TGTGCCAGCAGCTTGGGGACAGGGGGCACTTCACCCCTCCACTTT. It is translated as CASSLGTGGTSPLHF.

The chain couples TRBV11-2 to TRBJ2-7, with TRBD1 matching over 10 bases. The V gene end was trimmed by 8 bases and the J gene end by 1 base; junction bases not matched to a gene: 5. The germline CDR1 and CDR2 sequences are SGHAT and FQNNGV. CDR3 length equals 14 residues. Written as DNA, the CDR3 is TGTGCCAGCGGGGCGGGACAGGGGTCCTACGAGCAGTACTTC. Its translation: CASGAGQGSYEQYF.

The chain combines TRBV5-1 with TRBJ2-5; a weak D match, TRBD2 (6 bases). Germline assignment: CDR1 SGHRS and CDR2 YFSETQ. CDR3 size: 15 residues. The V end lost 4 bases, the J end lost 6 bases, and 19 bases lay between the germline ends. In nucleotides, the CDR3 is TGCGCCAGCAGCCCCGGGACTCCCTGGGTGCAGACCCAGTACTTC. Translating it yields CASSPGTPWVQTQYF. Based on the CDR3 plus reference TRBV5-1 and TRBJ2-5, the full variable domain is KAGVTQTPRYLIKTRGQQVTLSCSPISGHRSVSWYQQTPGQGLQFLFEYFSETQRNKGNFPGRFSGRQFSNSRSEMNVSTLELGDSALYLCASSPGTPWVQTQYFGPGTRLLVL.

V usage is TRBV5-1 and J usage is TRBJ1-6; 10 bases align to TRBD1. With V trimmed by 4 bases and J by 9 bases, 4 bases remained unmatched. Germline values: CDR1 SGHRS, CDR2 YFSETQ. There are 14 residues in the CDR3. CDR3 nucleotides: TGCGCCAGCAGCCCAGGACAGGGGGGTTCACCCCTCCACTTT. Encoded protein: CASSPGQGGSPLHF.

The rearrangement joins TRBV21-1 to TRBJ2-7; the table's D call of TRBD2 was not tested on the DNA. TRBV21-1 is tagged as a pseudogene. This CDR3 contains 15 residues. The CDR3 DNA reads as TGTGCCAGCAGCAGAGCAACGGGACTGACCTACGAGCAGTACTTC. It translates to CASSRATGLTYEQYF.

This clone was seen once. V is TRBV10-2 and J is TRBJ1-5; D may be TRBD1 (5 bases). V was trimmed by 4 bases and J by 0 bases, leaving 10 bases between them. The CDR3 runs 15 residues. CDR1 is WSHSY and CDR2 is SAAADI in the germline V gene. In DNA form, the CDR3 reads TGCGCCAGCAGTGTGGGGGGTTATAGCAATCAGCCCCAGCATTTT. Amino acid sequence: CASSVGGYSNQPQHF.

The rearrangement joins TRBV3-1 (or the pseudogene TRBV3-2) to TRBJ2-7, with 7 bases that match TRBD2. The germline V gene has CDR1 LGHDT and CDR2 YNNKEL (reference sequence). The CDR3 sequence is 16 residues long. Trimming removed 1 base from V and 3 bases from J; junction bases left unmatched: 9. CDR3 sequence reads: CASSQGLAGVIYEQYF. The CDR3 nucleotides read TGTGCCAGCAGCCAAGGATTGGCGGGAGTAATCTACGAGCAGTACTTC.

The J gene is TRBJ1-2, the V gene TRBV5-4; D uncertain. Looked up from germline, CDR1 is SGHNT and CDR2 is YYREEE (reference sequence). The V end was cut by 9 bases, the J end by 8 bases, with 17 bases between. The CDR3 extends over 12 amino acids. The CDR3 DNA sequence: TGTGCCATACAAAGCGGAGATTCGGGCTACACCTTC. Protein product: CAIQSGDSGYTF. Full variable domain (rest looked up from reference TRBV5-4 and TRBJ1-2): ETGVTQSPTHLIKTRGQQVTLRCSSQSGHNTVSWYQQALGQGPQFIFQYYREEENGRGNFPPRFSGLQFPNYSSELNVNALELDDSALYLCAIQSGDSGYTFGSGTRLTVV.

This chain connects TRBV5-1 to TRBJ1-1, with TRBD1 matching over 7 bases. This CDR3 comprises 14 residues. Germline V gene sequence: CDR1 SGHRS, CDR2 YFSETQ. With V trimmed by 6 bases and J by 2 bases, 7 bases remained unmatched. In DNA, the CDR3 is TGCGCCAGCAACTCACAGGGGAGTAACACTGAAGCTTTCTTT. Its protein is CASNSQGSNTEAFF.